This TCR beta chain emerged from a study of T cell repertoires in cytomegalovirus infection. One entry per CDR3 protein results from TCRdb running MiXCR on the reads. The sample shows roughly 80,000 distinct CDR3 sequences, 20% to 30% of them seen only once. The CDR3 totals 15 residues. CDR1 is MNHNS, CDR2 SASEGT, per germline. Deletions cut 2 bases from V and 6 bases from J, with 14 bases between. This clonotype has at least ten counts. Its antigen is unknown. This sequence joins TRBV6-1 and TRBJ2-1; tentatively, D is TRBD1 (5 bases). Material: CD8+ T cells from cultured PBMCs, obtained from culture after CMV antigen stimulation. The receptor comes from a human donor in good health (CMV status not recorded). Some clones in this sample may be carry-over from other donors' samples. CDR3: CASSEIGVSGNEQFF. The CDR3 nucleotides read TGTGCCAGCAGTGAAATAGGGGTTTCTGGCAATGAGCAGTTCTTC.